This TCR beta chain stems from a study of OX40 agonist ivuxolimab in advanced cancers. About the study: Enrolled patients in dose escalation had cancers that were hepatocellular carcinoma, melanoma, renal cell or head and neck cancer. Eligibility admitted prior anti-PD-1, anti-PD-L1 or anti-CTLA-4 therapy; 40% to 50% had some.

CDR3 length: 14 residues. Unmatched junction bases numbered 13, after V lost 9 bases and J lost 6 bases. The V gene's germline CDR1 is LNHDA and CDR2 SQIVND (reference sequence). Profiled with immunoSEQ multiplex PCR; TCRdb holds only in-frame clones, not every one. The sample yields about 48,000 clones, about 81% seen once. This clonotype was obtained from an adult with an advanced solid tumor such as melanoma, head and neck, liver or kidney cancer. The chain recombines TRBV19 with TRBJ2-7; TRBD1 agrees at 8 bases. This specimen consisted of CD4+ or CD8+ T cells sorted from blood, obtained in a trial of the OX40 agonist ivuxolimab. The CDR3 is CASAGGAEGREQYF. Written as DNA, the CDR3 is TGTGCCAGCGCAGGGGGCGCGGAAGGTCGCGAGCAGTACTTC.